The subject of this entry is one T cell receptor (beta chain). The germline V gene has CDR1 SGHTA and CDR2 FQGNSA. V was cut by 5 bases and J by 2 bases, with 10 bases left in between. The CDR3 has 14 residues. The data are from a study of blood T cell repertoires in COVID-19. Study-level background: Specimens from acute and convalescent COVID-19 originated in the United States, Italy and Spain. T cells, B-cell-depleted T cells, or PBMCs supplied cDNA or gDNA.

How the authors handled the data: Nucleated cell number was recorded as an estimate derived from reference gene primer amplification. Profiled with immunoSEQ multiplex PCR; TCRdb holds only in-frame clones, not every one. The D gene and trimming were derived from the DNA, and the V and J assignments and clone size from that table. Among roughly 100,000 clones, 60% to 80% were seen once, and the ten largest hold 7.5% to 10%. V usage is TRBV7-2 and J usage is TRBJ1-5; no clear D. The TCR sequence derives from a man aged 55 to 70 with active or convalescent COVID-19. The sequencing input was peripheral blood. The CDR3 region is CASSPRYGNQPQHF. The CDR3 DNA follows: TGTGCCAGCAGCCCGCGCTACGGCAATCAGCCCCAGCATTTT.